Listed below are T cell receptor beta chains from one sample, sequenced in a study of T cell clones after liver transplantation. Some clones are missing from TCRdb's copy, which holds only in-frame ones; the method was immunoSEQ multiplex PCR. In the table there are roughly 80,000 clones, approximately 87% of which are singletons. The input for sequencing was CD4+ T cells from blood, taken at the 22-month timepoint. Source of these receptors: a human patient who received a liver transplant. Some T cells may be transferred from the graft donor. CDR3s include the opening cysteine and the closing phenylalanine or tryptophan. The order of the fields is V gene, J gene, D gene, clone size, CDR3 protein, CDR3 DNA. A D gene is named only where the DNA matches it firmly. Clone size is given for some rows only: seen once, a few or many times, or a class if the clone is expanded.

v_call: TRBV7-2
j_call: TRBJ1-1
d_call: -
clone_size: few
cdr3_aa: CASRLEITEAFF
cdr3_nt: TGTGCCAGCAGATTAGAAATTACTGAAGCTTTCTTT

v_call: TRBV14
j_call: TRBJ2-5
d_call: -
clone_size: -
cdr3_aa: CASSQAGGSSETQYF
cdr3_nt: TGTGCCAGCAGCCAAGCTGGGGGGAGCTCTGAGACCCAGTACTTC

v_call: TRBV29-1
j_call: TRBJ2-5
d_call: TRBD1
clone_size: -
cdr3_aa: CSPRDRGPEETQYF
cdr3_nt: TGCAGCCCCCGGGACAGGGGGCCGGAGGAGACCCAGTACTTC

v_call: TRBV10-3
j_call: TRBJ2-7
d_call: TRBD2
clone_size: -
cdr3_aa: CAISGPGLAGGVYEQYF
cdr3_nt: TGTGCCATCAGTGGACCGGGACTAGCGGGAGGGGTATACGAGCAGTACTTC

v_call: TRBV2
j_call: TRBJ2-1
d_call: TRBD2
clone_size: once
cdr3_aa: CASNLAGIIGNEQFF
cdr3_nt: TGTGCCAGCAACCTAGCGGGGATAATCGGCAATGAGCAGTTCTTC

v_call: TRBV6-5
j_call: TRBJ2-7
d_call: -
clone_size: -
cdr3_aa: CASSYSWEQVPYEQYF
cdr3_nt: TGTGCCAGCAGTTACTCCTGGGAACAGGTACCCTACGAGCAGTACTTC

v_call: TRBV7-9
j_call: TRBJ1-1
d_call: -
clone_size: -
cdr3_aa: CASSTNGLYTEAFF
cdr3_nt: TGTGCCAGCAGCACGAACGGGTTGTACACTGAAGCTTTCTTT

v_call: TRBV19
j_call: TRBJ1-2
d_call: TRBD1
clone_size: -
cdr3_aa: CASSISVGQGAFGYTF
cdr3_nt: TGTGCCAGTAGTATCTCAGTTGGACAGGGGGCATTTGGCTACACCTTC

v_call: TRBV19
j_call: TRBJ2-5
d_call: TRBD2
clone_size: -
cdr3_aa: CASSMSAGGRRDGETQYF
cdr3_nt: TGTGCCAGTAGTATGTCCGCGGGAGGAAGGAGGGATGGAGAGACCCAGTACTTC

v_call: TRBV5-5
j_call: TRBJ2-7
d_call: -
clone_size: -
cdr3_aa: CASSFEGNRDTYEQYF
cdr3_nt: TGTGCCAGCAGCTTTGAGGGCAACAGGGATACCTACGAGCAGTACTTC

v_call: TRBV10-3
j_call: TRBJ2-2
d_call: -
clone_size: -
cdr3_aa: CAIRADQGNTGELFF
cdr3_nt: TGTGCCATCAGGGCGGATCAAGGAAACACCGGGGAGCTGTTTTTT

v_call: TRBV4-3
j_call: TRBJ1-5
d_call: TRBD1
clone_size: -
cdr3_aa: CASSQDVGQFQPQHF
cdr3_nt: TGCGCCAGCAGCCAGGACGTGGGACAGTTTCAGCCCCAGCATTTT

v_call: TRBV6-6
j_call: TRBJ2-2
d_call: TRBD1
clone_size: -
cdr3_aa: CASRPPGQGSGELFF
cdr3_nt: TGTGCCAGCAGGCCTCCGGGACAGGGATCCGGGGAGCTGTTTTTT

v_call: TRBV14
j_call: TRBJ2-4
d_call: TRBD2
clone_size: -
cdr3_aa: CASRHSGQGVDIQYF
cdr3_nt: TGTGCCAGCAGGCATAGCGGGCAAGGCGTGGACATTCAGTACTTC

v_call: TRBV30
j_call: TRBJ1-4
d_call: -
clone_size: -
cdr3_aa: CAWTHPRGRNEKLFF
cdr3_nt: TGTGCCTGGACACATCCCAGGGGCCGGAATGAAAAACTGTTTTTT